This T cell receptor beta chain was sequenced during a study of Graves' ophthalmopathy and Graves' hyperthyroidism (dated by TCRdb to 2016 to 2019). Regarding the complete study: Peripheral blood samples were taken at the time of initial diagnosis, before any treatment was given. To tell Graves' ophthalmopathy apart from Graves' hyperthyroidism, and to predict which patients would progress to ophthalmopathy, the study relied on TCR beta repertoire signatures. In total, 135 blood samples were TCR-sequenced: some 40 ophthalmopathy, approximately 75 hyperthyroidism and about 17 hyperthyroidism-to-ophthalmopathy patients. To explore V-J signatures that distinguish ophthalmopathy from hyperthyroidism, a discovery set of 100 patients was enrolled, made up of 40 to 45 with ophthalmopathy and 55 to 65 with stable hyperthyroidism. The independent validation cohort included 20 or so hyperthyroidism patients plus 17 patients who later progressed from hyperthyroidism to ophthalmopathy. T-cell repertoires of thyroid tissue and blood were compared in more than five hyperthyroidism patients. Following sample collection, hyperthyroidism patients were given methimazole at a starting dose of 30 mg daily, and ophthalmopathy patients were given high-dose intravenous methylprednisolone. The 75 to 100 discovery patients were randomly split 7:3 into training and test sets. The study at large found these results: Sample size was not predetermined statistically, and investigators were not blinded to group allocation. In validation, the model predicted ophthalmopathy progression with about 71% sensitivity and about 73% specificity; some 13 predicted patients were CT-confirmed with GO in a median of 6.5 months. Most expanded thyroid clonotypes with a frequency above 0.001 also appeared in blood, which suggests that blood repertoires may reflect the immune response in the thyroid. In cross-validation, the 13-signature model distinguished ophthalmopathy from stable hyperthyroidism with nearly 90% sensitivity and around 83% specificity, while in the test set the corresponding values were roughly 80% and 75%.

This clonotype was counted ten times or more. Its antigen has not been determined. Per-base qualities were not stored, and no clone one base away is much larger. For repertoire sequencing, the TCR beta CDR3 regions were amplified from RNA transcripts. The first round was an RT-PCR using HTBI primers with the Qiagen OneStep RT-PCR kit, and this first round was followed by a second-round multiplex PCR, then size selection and purification. The libraries underwent paired-end sequencing with 100 bp reads on an Illumina HiSeq2000. As for the original processing: SOAPnuke was used to process the reads, throwing out any read that had adapters, had uncalled bases, had a mean Phred below 15, or lacked an exact constant-primer or identifier match. COPE v1.2.5 was used to merge high-quality paired reads. Each unique nucleotide sequence was defined as a clonotype, and clonotypes were aligned to IMGT TRB V, D and J references with MiTCR v1.1. The analysis was limited to V-J combinations with a frequency above 0.0001, which together covered 99.2% of the repertoires. A TCR clonal expansion and chaos score per V-J combination was defined as the ratio of F50 clonal expansion to chaos observed in the TCRdist matrix. Welch's t-statistics and random forest were used to reduce the features to around 13 V-J combinations, which were then used as input to a naive Bayes classifier. Thyroid-blood repertoire similarity was quantified with the Morisita-Horn index. Using fastp trimming at Q25 and MiXCR clonotype assembly, TCRdb reanalyzed the public sequencing data and kept in-frame beta chains. CDR3 protein sequences are deduplicated, and each keeps its most common genes and DNA. The V and J calls reflect TCRdb's pipeline rather than the authors' work. The sample yields just over 600,000 distinct CDR3 sequences; 20% to 25% were counted once. Approximately 7.7% of the sample goes to the ten largest clones.

Stable hyperthyroidism was defined as no progression to ophthalmopathy within 18 months of follow-up. Patients with hyperthyroidism were aged 18 to 65 years, had been newly diagnosed, and had a disease duration of less than 2 months. Anyone with other autoimmune diseases, uncontrolled infections, pregnancy or lactation was excluded from the study. Diagnosis was based on clinical symptoms, serum thyroxine, TRAb, thyroid ultrasound and orbital computed tomography. Ficoll-Paque density gradient centrifugation was used to isolate PBMCs from 8 to 10 ml of fresh peripheral blood. Total RNA was extracted with Trizol reagent and quality-checked on an Agilent 2100 Bioanalyzer. Via the germline V gene, CDR1 is SGHAT and CDR2 FQNNGV. V ends up 2 bases short and J 6 bases short, with an unmatched junction base count of 5. Measured from the cysteine to the phenylalanine, the CDR3 is 15 residues long. Only the CDR3 region is kept as DNA, spanning 45 bases read in frame from base 1.

This receptor was taken from a woman younger than 35 with stable Graves' hyperthyroidism. Some clones in this sample may be carry-over from other donors' samples. Donor details come from another sample of the same person, matched by shared clones. The sample taken for sequencing was peripheral blood. The rearrangement joined TRBV11-2 to TRBJ1-5, and TRBD1 aligns with 9 junction nucleotides. The CDR3 protein sequence reads: CASSLSGTGIQPQHF. DNA sequence: TGTGCCAGCAGCTTATCCGGGACAGGGATTCAGCCCCAGCATTTT.